The present T cell receptor beta chain was sequenced within a study of Ad26.COV2.S vaccination and SARS-CoV-2 variants. About the study: This donor came from the COV1001 trial of Ad26.COV2.S.

Germline V gene data show CDR1 as GTSNPN and CDR2 as SVGIG (reference sequence). V lost 3 bases, J lost 5 bases, and 8 bases stayed unmatched. The length of the CDR3 is 14 residues. This clone was found once. Treatment reported: around 19 received Ad26.COV2.S at low or high dose, single or two shots; about five received placebo; per-sample allocation not given. Sampling was done on day 63 after the first vaccine or placebo injection. Its platform was an Ad26 vector, and its expressed antigen was Wuhan-strain SARS-CoV-2 spike. Method: immunoSEQ multiplex PCR; TCRdb's copy keeps in-frame clones and lacks some. The repertoire holds roughly 350,000 clones, around 87% seen once, with around 3.6% in the top ten.

This chain joins TRBV30 and TRBJ2-5, with TRBD1 matching 8 bases. The sequencing here drew on peripheral blood, taken in a trial of Ad26.COV2.S vaccine versus placebo. The receptor comes from a person aged 18-65 years who received the Ad26.COV2.S COVID-19 vaccine or a placebo. The CDR3 is CAWRPWNRGETQYF. For the CDR3, the DNA is TGTGCCTGGAGGCCCTGGAACAGGGGGGAGACCCAGTACTTC.